This T cell receptor (beta chain) was sequenced for a study of radiation and T cells in renal cell carcinoma. In germline, CDR1 is SGHRS, CDR2 YFSETQ. The CDR3 covers 15 residues. V lost 4 bases, J lost 3 bases, and 3 bases stayed unmatched. The time point is: baseline pretreatment blood. Treatment indicated: 15 Gy SBRT to primary tumor, nephrectomy 4 weeks later. This table comes from immunoSEQ multiplex PCR, and its TCRdb copy is limited to in-frame clones, with some not included. The data contain about 150,000 clones, about nine tenths of them singletons. The chain uses TRBV5-1 and TRBJ1-4, with 10 bases fitting TRBD1. The source material was blood, sampled from a patient whose treatment included radiotherapy and nephrectomy. The receptor was isolated from an older woman with renal cell carcinoma. CDR3 residues: CASSVGQGSNEKLFF. The CDR3 DNA is TGCGCCAGCAGCGTGGGACAGGGGTCTAATGAAAAACTGTTTTTT.